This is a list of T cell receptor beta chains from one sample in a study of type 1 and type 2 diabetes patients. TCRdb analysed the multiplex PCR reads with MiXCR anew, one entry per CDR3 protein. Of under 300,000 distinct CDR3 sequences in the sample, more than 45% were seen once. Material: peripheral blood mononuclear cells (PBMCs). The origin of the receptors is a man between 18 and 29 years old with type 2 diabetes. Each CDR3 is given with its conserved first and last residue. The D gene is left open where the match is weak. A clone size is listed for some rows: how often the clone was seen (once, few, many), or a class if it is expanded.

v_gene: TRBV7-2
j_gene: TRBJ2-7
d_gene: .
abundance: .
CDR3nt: TGTGCCAGCAGCACCTACAGGGACAACGAGCAGTACTTC
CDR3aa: CASSTYRDNEQYF

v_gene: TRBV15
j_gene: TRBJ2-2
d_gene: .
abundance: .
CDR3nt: TGTGCCACCAGCAGAGATCCCGGGTCCACCAGGGAGCTGTTTTTT
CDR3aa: CATSRDPGSTRELFF

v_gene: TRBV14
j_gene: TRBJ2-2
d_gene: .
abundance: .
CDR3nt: TGTGCCAGCAGCCAAGTTAACACCGGGGAGCTGTTTTTT
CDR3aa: CASSQVNTGELFF

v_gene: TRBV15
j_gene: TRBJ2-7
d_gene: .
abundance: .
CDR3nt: TGTGCCACCAGCAGAGATATGGGGTGGCAGTACTTC
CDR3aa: CATSRDMGWQYF

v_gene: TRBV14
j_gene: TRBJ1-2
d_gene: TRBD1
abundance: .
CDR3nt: TGTGCCATCAGTGCCGGGACAGACTATGGCTACACCTTC
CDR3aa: CAISAGTDYGYTF

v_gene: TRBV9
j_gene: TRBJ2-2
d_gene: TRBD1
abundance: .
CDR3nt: TGTGCCAGCAGCACACAGGACAGGGAGAACACCGGGGAGCTGTTTTTT
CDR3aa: CASSTQDRENTGELFF

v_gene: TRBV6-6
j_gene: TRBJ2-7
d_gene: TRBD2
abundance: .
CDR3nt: TGTGCCAGCAGTTACTCGGGGACTAGTCTAGGCGAGCAGTACTTC
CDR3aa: CASSYSGTSLGEQYF

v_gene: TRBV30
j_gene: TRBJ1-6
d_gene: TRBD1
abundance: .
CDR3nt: TGTGCCAGTAGCCTACGGAGGGGGCGGAATAATTCACCCCTCCACTTT
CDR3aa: CASSLRRGRNNSPLHF

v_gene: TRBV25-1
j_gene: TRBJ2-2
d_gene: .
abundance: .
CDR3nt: TGTGCCAGCAGCCGAGGTATATCGGGACTGAACACCGGGGAGCTGTTTTTT
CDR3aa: CASSRGISGLNTGELFF

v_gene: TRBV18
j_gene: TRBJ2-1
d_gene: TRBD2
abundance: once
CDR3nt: TGTGCCAGCTCGCCTCTCCCTGGCGCGGGGGGATTGAGCTCCTACAATGAGCAGTTCTTC
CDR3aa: CASSPLPGAGGLSSYNEQFF

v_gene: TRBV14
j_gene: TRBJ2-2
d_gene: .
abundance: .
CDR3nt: TGTGCCAGCAGCAGCCAAATGCAGGGTTTCGGGGAGCTGTTTTTT
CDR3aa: CASSSQMQGFGELFF

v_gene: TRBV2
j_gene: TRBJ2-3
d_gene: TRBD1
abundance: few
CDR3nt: TGTGCCAGCAGACCGGGACAGGGGACAGATACGCAGTATTTT
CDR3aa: CASRPGQGTDTQYF

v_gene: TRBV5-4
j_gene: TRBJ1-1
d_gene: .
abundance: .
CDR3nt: TGTGCCAGCCAAAAGAAACAAACGAACACTGAAGCTTTCTTT
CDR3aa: CASQKKQTNTEAFF

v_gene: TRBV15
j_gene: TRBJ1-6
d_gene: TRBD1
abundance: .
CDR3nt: TGTGCCACCAGCAGAGGACAGGGCAGTTCACCCCTCCACTTT
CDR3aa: CATSRGQGSSPLHF

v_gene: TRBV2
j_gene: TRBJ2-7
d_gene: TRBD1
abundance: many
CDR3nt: TGTGCCACCACAAGACAGGGGGATTCCTACGAGCAGTACTTC
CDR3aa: CATTRQGDSYEQYF

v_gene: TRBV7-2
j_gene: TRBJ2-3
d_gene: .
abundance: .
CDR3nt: TGTGCCAGCAGCTTAGCCTCTAGATTCACAGATACGCAGTATTTT
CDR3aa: CASSLASRFTDTQYF

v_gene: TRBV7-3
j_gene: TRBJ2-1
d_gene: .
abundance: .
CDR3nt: TGTGCCAGCAGCTCCCGAGGGCGGGAAAGCAATGAGCAGTTCTTC
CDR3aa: CASSSRGRESNEQFF

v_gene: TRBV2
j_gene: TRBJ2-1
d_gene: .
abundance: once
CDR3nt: TGTGCCAGCAGTGAAGCTCTCGCCGATGAGCAGTTCTTC
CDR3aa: CASSEALADEQFF

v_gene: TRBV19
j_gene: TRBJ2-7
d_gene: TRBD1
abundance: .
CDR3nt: TGTGCCAGTAACGCCGCAGGGGGCTCCTACGAGCAGTACTTC
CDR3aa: CASNAAGGSYEQYF

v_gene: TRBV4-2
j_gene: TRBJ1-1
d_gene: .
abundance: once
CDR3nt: TGTGCCAGCGGAAGGGGAGGGATAGGGACTGAAGCTTTCTTT
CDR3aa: CASGRGGIGTEAFF

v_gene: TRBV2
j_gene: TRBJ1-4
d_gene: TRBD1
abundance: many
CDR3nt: TGTGCCAGCAGTGACGCCCGACAGGGAGGCCGAAAACTGTTTTTT
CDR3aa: CASSDARQGGRKLFF

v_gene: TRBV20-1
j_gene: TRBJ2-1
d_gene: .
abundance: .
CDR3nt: TGCAGTGCTAGTGACCCGTGGGAGCAGTTCTTC
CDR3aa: CSASDPWEQFF

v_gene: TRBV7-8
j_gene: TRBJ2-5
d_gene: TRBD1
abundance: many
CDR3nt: TGTGCCAGCAGGAAATCAGGGGGAGAGACCCAGTACTTC
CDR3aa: CASRKSGGETQYF

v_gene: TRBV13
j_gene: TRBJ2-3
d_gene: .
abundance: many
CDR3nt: TGTGCCAGCAGCGGAAGGACTCCACCCCCAGATACGCAGTATTTT
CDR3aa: CASSGRTPPPDTQYF

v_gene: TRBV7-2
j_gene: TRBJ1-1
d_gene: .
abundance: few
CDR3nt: TGTGCCAGCAATGGACAGATGATGAACACTGAAGCTTTCTTT
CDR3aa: CASNGQMMNTEAFF

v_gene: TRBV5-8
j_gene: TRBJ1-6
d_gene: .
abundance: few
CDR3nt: TGTGCCAGCCGCCGAGAAAGGGTGAATAATTCACCCCTCCACTTT
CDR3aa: CASRRERVNNSPLHF

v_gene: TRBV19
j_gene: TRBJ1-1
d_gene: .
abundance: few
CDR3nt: TGTGCCAGTAGTTTTTCCAGGGCGAACACTGAAGCTTTCTTT
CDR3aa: CASSFSRANTEAFF

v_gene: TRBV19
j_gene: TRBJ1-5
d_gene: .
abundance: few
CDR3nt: TGTGCCAGTAGTCCAGTCGCAGTCTCTAATCAGCCCCAGCATTTT
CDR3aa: CASSPVAVSNQPQHF

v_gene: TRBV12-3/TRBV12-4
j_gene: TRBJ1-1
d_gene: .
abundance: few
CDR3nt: TGTGCCAGCAGTTTCCAGGGCCTGAGCCCTGAAGCTTTCTTT
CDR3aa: CASSFQGLSPEAFF

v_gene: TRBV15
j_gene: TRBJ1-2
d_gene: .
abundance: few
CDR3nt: TGTGCCACCAGCAGAGATGTCCCGGCGGTCCCTTATGGCTACACCTTC
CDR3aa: CATSRDVPAVPYGYTF

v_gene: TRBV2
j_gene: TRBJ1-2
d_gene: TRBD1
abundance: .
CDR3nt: TGTGCCAGCAGTGAGTTCAGGGGGCAGGACGGCTACACCTTC
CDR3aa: CASSEFRGQDGYTF

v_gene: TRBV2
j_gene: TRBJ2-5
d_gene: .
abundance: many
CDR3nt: TGTGCCAGCAGTGCAGAAGAGACCCAGTACTTC
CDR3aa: CASSAEETQYF

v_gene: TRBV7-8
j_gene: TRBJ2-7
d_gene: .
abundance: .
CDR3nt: TGTGCCTGGAGGTGGGGCTCCCACGATGCCGAGCAGTACTTC
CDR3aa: CAWRWGSHDAEQYF

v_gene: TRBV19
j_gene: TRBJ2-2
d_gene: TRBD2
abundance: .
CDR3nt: TGTGCCAGTAAGAAGGCGGGAGGGGACACCGGGGAGCTGTTTTTT
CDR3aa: CASKKAGGDTGELFF

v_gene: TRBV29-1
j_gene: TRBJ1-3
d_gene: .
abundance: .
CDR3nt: TGCAGCGTCGCAGACGGTGGAAACACCATATATTTT
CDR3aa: CSVADGGNTIYF

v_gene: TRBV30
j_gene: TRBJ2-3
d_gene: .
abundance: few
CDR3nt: TGTGCCCCCACCAAGAGGGGCGTGGGCACAGATACGCAGTATTTT
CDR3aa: CAPTKRGVGTDTQYF

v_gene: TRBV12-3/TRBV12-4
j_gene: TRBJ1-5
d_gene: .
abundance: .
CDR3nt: TGTGCCAGCTGGAAGGGGAAACAGCCCCAGCATTTT
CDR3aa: CASWKGKQPQHF

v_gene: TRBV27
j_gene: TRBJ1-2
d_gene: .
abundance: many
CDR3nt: TGTGCCAGCAGTTTACGAGACGGCCATGGCTACACCTTC
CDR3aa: CASSLRDGHGYTF

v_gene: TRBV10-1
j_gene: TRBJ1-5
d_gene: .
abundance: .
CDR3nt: TGCGCCACCAACAGCAGAGTAACCAGCAATCAGCCCCAGCATTTT
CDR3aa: CATNSRVTSNQPQHF

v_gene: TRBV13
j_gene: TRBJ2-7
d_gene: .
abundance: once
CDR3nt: TGTGCCAGCAGTTTATCCATTTTCTACGAGCAGTACTTC
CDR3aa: CASSLSIFYEQYF

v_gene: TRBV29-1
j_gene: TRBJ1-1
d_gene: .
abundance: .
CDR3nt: TGCAGCGTAGCAGGGTACACTGGAGCTTTCTTT
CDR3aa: CSVAGYTGAFF

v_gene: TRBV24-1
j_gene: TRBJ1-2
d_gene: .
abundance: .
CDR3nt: TGTGCCACCAGGGGAAGACGAGGCTACACCTTC
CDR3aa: CATRGRRGYTF

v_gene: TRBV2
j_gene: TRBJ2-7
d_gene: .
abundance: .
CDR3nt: TGTGCCAGCAGTTACCTTTCCTACGAGCAGTACTTC
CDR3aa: CASSYLSYEQYF

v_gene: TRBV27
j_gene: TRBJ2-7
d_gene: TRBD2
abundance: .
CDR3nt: TGTGCCAGCAGTTACTCCGGGCTAGCGGGAGTCCACGAGCAGTACTTC
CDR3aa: CASSYSGLAGVHEQYF

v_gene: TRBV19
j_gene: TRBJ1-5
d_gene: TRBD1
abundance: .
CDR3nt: TGTGCCACTCAGGGGGGGGTTCAGCCCCAGCATTTT
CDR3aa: CATQGGVQPQHF

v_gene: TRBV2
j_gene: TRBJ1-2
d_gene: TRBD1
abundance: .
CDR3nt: TGTGCCAGGATGGGACAGGGGAGTGGCTACACCTTC
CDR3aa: CARMGQGSGYTF

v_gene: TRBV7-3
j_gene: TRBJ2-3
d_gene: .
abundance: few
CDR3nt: TGTGCCAGCAGCTGGGGGGGGCAATCTGATACGCAGTATTTT
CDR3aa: CASSWGGQSDTQYF

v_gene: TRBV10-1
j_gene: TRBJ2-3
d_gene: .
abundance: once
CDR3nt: TGCGCCAGCAGTGAGTCGGTGGTGTCTGGACTAAGCACAGATACGCAGTATTTT
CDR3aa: CASSESVVSGLSTDTQYF

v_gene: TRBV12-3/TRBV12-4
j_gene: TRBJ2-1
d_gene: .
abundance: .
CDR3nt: TGTGCCAGCAGTTTGCGACAGTCCTACAATGAGCAGTTCTTC
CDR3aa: CASSLRQSYNEQFF

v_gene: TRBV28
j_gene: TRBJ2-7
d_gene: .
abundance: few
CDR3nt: TGTGCCAGCAGTTTAGGTAGGCAGGGGGGAGAGCAGTACTTC
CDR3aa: CASSLGRQGGEQYF

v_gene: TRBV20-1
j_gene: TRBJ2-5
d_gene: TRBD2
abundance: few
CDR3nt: TGCAGTGCTAGAGTCTTAACTAGCGGGAGAGGGCCCGAAGAGACCCAGTACTTC
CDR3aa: CSARVLTSGRGPEETQYF

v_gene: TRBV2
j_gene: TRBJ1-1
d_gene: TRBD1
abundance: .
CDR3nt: TGTGCCATCAGCCCGGGACAGGCAGTCCCCACTGAAGCTTTCTTT
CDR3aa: CAISPGQAVPTEAFF

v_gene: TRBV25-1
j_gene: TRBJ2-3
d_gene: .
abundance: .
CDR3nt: TGTGCCAGCAGCCCCCAAGGGGGACTTACAGATACGCAGTATTTT
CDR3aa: CASSPQGGLTDTQYF

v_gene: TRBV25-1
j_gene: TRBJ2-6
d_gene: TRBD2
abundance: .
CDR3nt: TGTGCCAGCTACTCGGGGGGGGAGAGGAACCCTGGGGCCAACGTCCTGACTTTC
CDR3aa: CASYSGGERNPGANVLTF

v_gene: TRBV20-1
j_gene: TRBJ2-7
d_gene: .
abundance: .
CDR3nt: TGCAGTGCTAGAGAATGGGACTACGAGCAGTACTTC
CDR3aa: CSAREWDYEQYF

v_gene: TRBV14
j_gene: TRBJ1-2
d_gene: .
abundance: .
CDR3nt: TGTGCCAGCAGCCAATTGGGGTATGGCTACACCTTC
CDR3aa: CASSQLGYGYTF

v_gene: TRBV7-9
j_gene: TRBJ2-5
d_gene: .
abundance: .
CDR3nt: TGTGCCAGCAGCTCATCCCTGAGACAGGTGGTACAAGAGACCCAGTACTTC
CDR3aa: CASSSSLRQVVQETQYF

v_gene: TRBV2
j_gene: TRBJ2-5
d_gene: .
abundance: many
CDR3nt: TGTGCCAGCAGTTCGGTGGGGGCTGAGACCCAGTACTTC
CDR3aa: CASSSVGAETQYF

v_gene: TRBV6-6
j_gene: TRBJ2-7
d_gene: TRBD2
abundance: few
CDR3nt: TGTGCCATCAGTGACCCAGGACTAGCGGGAGTCGAAGAGCAGTACTTC
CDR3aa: CAISDPGLAGVEEQYF